Below are 32 T cell receptor beta chains sequenced from a single sample in a study of T cells in Graves' hyperthyroidism and ophthalmopathy. The CDR3 regions of TCR beta were amplified from RNA transcripts. Carried out on the TCR CDR3, a first-round RT-PCR used the HTBI primer set. One entry per CDR3 protein results from TCRdb running MiXCR on the multiplex PCR reads. The sample has around 600,000 distinct CDR3 sequences; 13% to 15% are singletons. Sequencing was done on a sample of blood. All receptors derive from a woman under 30 with Graves' ophthalmopathy.

The chain joins TRBV6-5 to TRBJ2-1, with TRBD1 matching 11 bases. CDR3 length equals 17 residues. Germline CDR1 and CDR2: MNHEY and SVGAGI. Losses at the gene ends were 3 bases for V and 6 bases for J; bases not matched to a gene: 10. The CDR3 loop is CASSYQYLGTGGNEQFF. The CDR3 nucleotides read TGTGCCAGCAGTTATCAATATTTGGGGACAGGGGGCAATGAGCAGTTCTTC.

This chain connects TRBV6-1 to TRBJ1-5; D possibly corresponds to TRBD1 (5 bases). With 6 bases removed from V and 3 bases from J, the gap between germline ends came to 12 bases. Germline values: CDR1 MNHNS, CDR2 SASEGT. The length of the CDR3 is 14 residues. CDR3 nucleotides: TGTGCCAGCAGCTCGGGACGGTACAATCAGCCCCAGCATTTT. It encodes CASSSGRYNQPQHF.

This clonotype has ten or more counts. V usage is TRBV7-3 and J usage is TRBJ2-1; TRBD1 matches 8 bases. The CDR3 length is 14 residues. V shed 2 bases and J 5 bases; nucleotides not matched to a gene: 2. Germline V gene sequence: CDR1 SGHTA, CDR2 FQGTGA. The CDR3 protein is CASSLGQGNNEQFF. The DNA of the CDR3 is TGTGCCAGCAGCTTAGGACAGGGCAACAATGAGCAGTTCTTC.

This clonotype was found many times. DNA for the CDR3: TGTGCCAGCAGCCCTCGGGACAGCTACTATGGCTACACCTTC. As protein: CASSPRDSYYGYTF. V is TRBV11-3 and J is TRBJ1-2; 7 positions match TRBD1. The CDR3 is made up of 14 amino acids. Trimming at V came to 5 bases and at J to 3 bases, leaving 6 bases not matched to a gene. Germline assignment: CDR1 SGHNT and CDR2 YENEEA. Full variable domain (rest looked up from reference TRBV11-3 and TRBJ1-2): EAGVVQSPRYKIIEKKQPVAFWCNPISGHNTLYWYLQNLGQGPELLIRYENEEAVDDSQLPKDRFSAERLKGVDSTLKIQPAELGDSAVYLCASSPRDSYYGYTFGSGTRLTVV.

This rearrangement joins TRBV7-2 to TRBJ1-2, with D uncertain. V was trimmed by 2 bases and J by 1 base, leaving 17 bases between them. The CDR3 is 17 amino acids. Germline loops: CDR1 SGHTA, CDR2 FQGNSA. The CDR3 region is CASSLFRTVLRNYGYTF. CDR3 DNA sequence: TGTGCCAGCAGCTTATTCCGGACTGTTCTTCGTAACTATGGCTACACCTTC.

This clonotype was detected ten times or more. V and J are TRBV27 and TRBJ2-6; the D gene is possibly TRBD1 (6 bases). Trimming left V 4 bases short and J 0 bases short, with 13 bases between. CDR3 length: 17 amino acids. Germline V gene lookup returns CDR1 MNHEY and CDR2 SMNVEV (reference sequence). The CDR3 sequence: CASSWAGANSGANVLTF. DNA for the CDR3: TGTGCCAGCAGTTGGGCAGGGGCCAACTCTGGGGCCAACGTCCTGACTTTC.

This clonotype occurred many times. V usage is TRBV19 and J usage is TRBJ2-1, with 9 bases aligning to TRBD1. CDR3 length: 14 residues. Germline lookup yields CDR1 LNHDA and CDR2 SQIVND (reference sequence). Trimming removed 5 bases from V and 6 bases from J; junction bases left unmatched: 5. CDR3 in amino acids: CASSRQGGFNEQFF. The CDR3 DNA sequence: TGTGCCAGTAGTCGACAGGGGGGCTTCAATGAGCAGTTCTTC.

The sample holds a few counts of this clonotype. The chain is built from TRBV30 and TRBJ2-7; D not resolved. Between the trimmed V and J ends, which lost 0 bases and 2 bases, there was a span of 11 bases. The CDR3 is 14 amino acids. Germline values: CDR1 GTSNPN, CDR2 SVGIG (reference sequence). Here the CDR3 reads CAWSVHLGTYEQYF. The CDR3 DNA follows: TGTGCCTGGAGTGTACATTTGGGTACCTACGAGCAGTACTTC.

This clonotype was picked up many times. J is TRBJ1-2 and V is TRBV29-1; tentative D call: TRBD1 (5 bases). The CDR3 extends over 10 amino acids. V lost 3 bases to trimming and J lost 10 bases, with 9 bases between them. Germline CDR1 SQVTM, CDR2 ANQGSEA. CDR3 amino acids: CSVDKGYYTF. DNA for the CDR3: TGCAGCGTTGACAAGGGGTACTACACCTTC.

This clonotype was seen ten or more times. The chain joins TRBV28 to TRBJ2-7; weak D call: TRBD2 (5 bases). Trimming shortened V by 7 bases and J by 0 bases, and 13 bases separated the two germline ends. The CDR3 is made up of 14 amino acids. The germline V gene has CDR1 MDHEN and CDR2 SYDVKM. CDR3 loop: CASITTAGSYEQYF. Written as DNA, the CDR3 is TGTGCCAGCATCACGACGGCGGGCTCCTACGAGCAGTACTTC.

This clonotype was seen many times. The chain has TRBV30 and TRBJ1-2, with D possibly being TRBD1 (6 bases). V was cut by 3 bases and J by 4 bases, with 24 bases left in between. Germline CDR1 and CDR2: GTSNPN and SVGIG (reference sequence). CDR3 length equals 17 residues. The CDR3 loop reads CAWSLGHSGGNPYGYTF. DNA for the CDR3: TGTGCCTGGAGCCTAGGGCACTCCGGGGGCAATCCCTATGGCTACACCTTC.

As concerns this clonotype: Being one base from a much bigger clone, this may be a read error. The chain combines TRBV3-1 with TRBJ1-1; perhaps TRBD1 as D (5 bases). The CDR3 runs 15 residues. Germline assignment: CDR1 LGHDT and CDR2 YNNKEL (reference sequence). V lost 0 bases and J lost 6, with 14 bases in between. The CDR3 region is CASSQDHGGFAEAFF. CDR3 in DNA: TGTGCCAGCAGCCAAGATCATGGGGGATTTGCTGAAGCTTTCTTT.

The CDR3 DNA reads TGTGCCAGCAGCCACCAGGCCGGGGAGCTGTTTTTT. Its protein is CASSHQAGELFF. V and J are TRBV2 and TRBJ2-2; D remains unclear. The CDR3 totals 12 residues. The V gene's germline CDR1 is SNHLY and CDR2 FYNNEI. The V end was cut by 6 bases, the J end by 6 bases, with 8 bases between.

This clonotype was counted ten times or more. The chain carries TRBV28 and TRBJ2-6; 13 bases align to TRBD2. Germline V gene lookup returns CDR1 MDHEN and CDR2 SYDVKM. Trimming removed 10 bases from V and 2 bases from J; junction bases left unmatched: 14. The CDR3 covers 19 residues. The DNA for the CDR3 is TGTGCCACCTCGACCCGGACTAGCGGGAGATCCACTGGGGCCAACGTCCTGACTTTC. Its translation: CATSTRTSGRSTGANVLTF.

This clonotype was found many times. Here the CDR3 reads CASSEGDSSYGYTF. CDR3 nucleotides: TGTGCCAGCAGTGAAGGGGACAGCTCCTATGGCTACACCTTC. V is TRBV6-1 and J is TRBJ1-2; 7 nucleotides match TRBD1. The CDR3 has 14 residues. The germline V gene has CDR1 MNHNS and CDR2 SASEGT. Trimming removed 1 base from V and 4 bases from J; junction bases left unmatched: 3.

V usage is TRBV28 and J usage is TRBJ2-1; 8 bases are shared with TRBD2. The germline gives CDR1 MDHEN, CDR2 SYDVKM. J lost 2 bases, V lost 6 bases, and 9 bases had no gene match. This CDR3 has 16 amino acids. Here the CDR3 reads CASRKSGSGAYNEQFF. The CDR3 bases are TGTGCCAGCAGAAAAAGCGGGAGCGGAGCCTACAATGAGCAGTTCTTC. Full variable domain (remainder filled in from reference TRBV28 and TRBJ2-1): DVKVTQSSRYLVKRTGEKVFLECVQDMDHENMFWYRQDPGLGLRLIYFSYDVKMKEKGDIPEGYSVSREKKERFSLILESASTNQTSMYLCASRKSGSGAYNEQFFGPGTRLTVL.

The V and J genes are TRBV6-5 and TRBJ2-1, with a weak D call TRBD2 (5 bases). V gave up 1 base and J gave up 5 bases, with 6 bases separating them. This CDR3 is built from 13 residues. The germline V gene encodes CDR1 MNHEY and CDR2 SVGAGI. The CDR3: CASSYLGDNEQFF. The DNA for the CDR3 is TGTGCCAGCAGTTACTTGGGAGACAATGAGCAGTTCTTC.

This clonotype was observed a handful of times. The chain couples TRBV5-1 to TRBJ2-5; unclear D gene. Germline CDR1 is SGHRS and CDR2 is YFSETQ. CDR3 length: 15 residues. V was clipped by 0 bases and J by 2 bases, with 11 bases between them. The CDR3 DNA reads TGCGCCAGCAGCTTGGATGCAGAGCCTCAAGAGACCCAGTACTTC. Amino acids: CASSLDAEPQETQYF.

This clonotype has a count of ten or more. The rearrangement joins TRBV24-1 to TRBJ2-1; maybe TRBD2 (5 bases). Trimming shortened V by 0 bases and J by 0 bases, and 11 bases separated the two germline ends. Per the germline V gene, CDR1 is KGHDR and CDR2 is SFDVKD. The CDR3 is made up of 17 amino acids. CDR3 region: CATSDLRSGGSYNEQFF. The CDR3 DNA reads as TGTGCCACCAGTGATTTGCGAAGCGGAGGCTCCTACAATGAGCAGTTCTTC.

The table lists this clonotype with many counts. The chain is built from TRBV9 and TRBJ2-5; D remains unclear. The length of the CDR3 is 14 residues. V lost 4 bases and J 0 bases, leaving 10 bases between the germline ends. CDR1 is SGDLS and CDR2 is YYNGEE in the germline V gene. The CDR3 nucleotides read TGTGCCAGCAGCCCCCGGTCGTACCAAGAGACCCAGTACTTC. Translated, it gives CASSPRSYQETQYF.

This clonotype has ten or more counts. The chain is built from TRBV28 and TRBJ1-3; 8 bases line up with TRBD1. Germline V gene sequence: CDR1 MDHEN, CDR2 SYDVKM. CDR3 length equals 13 residues. V trimming: 6 bases; J trimming: 9 bases; junction bases outside the gene matches: 7. The CDR3 DNA sequence: TGTGCCAGCAGGTCCGGGACAGGCCTCACCATATATTTT. Amino acids: CASRSGTGLTIYF.

The sample holds many counts of this clonotype. The rearrangement links TRBV7-6 to TRBJ2-2; 9 nucleotides line up with TRBD1. CDR3 size: 14 residues. The V and J ends lost 8 bases and 4 bases, in that order; junction bases with no gene match: 5. Germline V lookup: CDR1 SGHVS, CDR2 FNYEAQ. The CDR3 DNA reads as TGTGCCAGCGCCACAGGGGGCGGCACCGGGGAGCTGTTTTTT. Translating gives CASATGGGTGELFF.

This clonotype was seen a few times. The J gene is TRBJ2-2, the V gene TRBV19; D is possibly TRBD2 (6 bases). V lost 3 bases, J lost 5 bases, and 13 bases lay in between. The CDR3 has 15 amino acids. Germline assignment: CDR1 LNHDA and CDR2 SQIVND (reference sequence). In DNA, the CDR3 is TGTGCCAGTAGTATTAGCGGCAGTCTAACCGGGGAGCTGTTTTTT. Translation: CASSISGSLTGELFF.

The chain couples TRBV29-1 to TRBJ1-1; 7 bases match TRBD1. The CDR3 runs 13 residues. Germline assignment: CDR1 SQVTM and CDR2 ANQGSEA. After removal of 3 bases from V and 1 base from J, the junction contained 2 bases not matched to a gene. This chain's CDR3 is CSVDSGGNTEAFF. DNA of the CDR3: TGCAGCGTTGATTCAGGGGGGAACACTGAAGCTTTCTTT.

This clonotype was seen many times. This chain links TRBV7-2 with TRBJ2-7; 7 bases are a match to TRBD2. Germline lookup yields CDR1 SGHTA and CDR2 FQGNSA. The V gene end was trimmed by 0 bases and the J gene end by 0 bases; junction bases not matched to a gene: 8. The CDR3 has 17 residues. The CDR3 sequence: CASSLAAGVGPSYEQYF. The CDR3 coding sequence is TGTGCCAGCAGCTTAGCCGCGGGAGTGGGACCCTCCTACGAGCAGTACTTC.

The chain uses TRBV19 and TRBJ1-5; the D is unclear. The CDR3 loop spans 14 amino acids. CDR1 and CDR2 (germline): LNHDA, SQIVND (reference sequence). Trimming removed 7 bases from V and 3 bases from J, with 13 bases in between. CDR3 loop: CASNRWRDNQPQHF. CDR3 bases: TGTGCCAGTAACCGTTGGAGGGACAATCAGCCCCAGCATTTT.

The table lists this clonotype with many counts. The chain joins TRBV7-2 to TRBJ2-7; perhaps TRBD1 as D (5 bases). V lost 3 bases to trimming and J lost 9 bases, with 12 bases between them. CDR3 size: 12 residues. Germline CDR1 SGHTA, CDR2 FQGNSA. The CDR3 here is CASSFPPGPQYF. The CDR3 nucleotides read TGTGCCAGCAGCTTCCCTCCAGGGCCGCAGTACTTC.

In this sample, this clonotype turned up many times. The chain combines TRBV28 with TRBJ2-3; the D call may be TRBD1 or TRBD2 (5 bases each). This CDR3 is built from 14 residues. Trimming left V 6 bases short and J 0 bases short, with 10 bases between. From germline, CDR1 is MDHEN and CDR2 SYDVKM. CDR3 in amino acids: CASRGPPSTDTQYF. CDR3 sequence (DNA): TGTGCCAGCAGGGGACCACCAAGCACAGATACGCAGTATTTT. The full variable domain, with the rest looked up from reference TRBV28 and TRBJ2-3, is DVKVTQSSRYLVKRTGEKVFLECVQDMDHENMFWYRQDPGLGLRLIYFSYDVKMKEKGDIPEGYSVSREKKERFSLILESASTNQTSMYLCASRGPPSTDTQYFGPGTRLTVL.

This chain connects TRBV7-3 to TRBJ2-7, with D tentatively TRBD2 (7 bases). CDR1 is SGHTA, CDR2 FQGTGA, per germline. This CDR3 region has 15 residues. V lost 5 bases to trimming and J lost 6 bases, with 20 bases between them. The DNA of the CDR3 is TGTGCCAGCAGCGGAGGGGGGGGGGGCCTGAGCGAGCAGTACTTC. Its protein is CASSGGGGGLSEQYF.

The sample holds many counts of this clonotype. V is TRBV28 and J is TRBJ1-5; D is ambiguous. V was trimmed by 7 bases and J by 2 bases, leaving 21 bases between them. CDR3 length: 17 residues. The V gene's germline CDR1 is MDHEN and CDR2 SYDVKM. The CDR3 here is CASTIHWMGLGNQPQHF. Written as DNA, the CDR3 is TGTGCCAGCACCATTCACTGGATGGGTTTGGGCAATCAGCCCCAGCATTTT.

The rearrangement uses TRBV12-3 or TRBV12-4 and TRBJ2-5; 8 bases are shared with TRBD2. V gave up 2 bases and J gave up 2 bases; unmatched junction bases: 7. This CDR3 is 16 amino acids long. The CDR3 DNA reads TGTGCCAGCAGTTTAACCAGCGGGAGCCTTCAAGAGACCCAGTACTTC. Translation: CASSLTSGSLQETQYF.

This clonotype was seen ten or more times. The chain recombines TRBV7-8 with TRBJ2-1; 8 bases fit TRBD1. Germline-derived CDR1 and CDR2 are SGHVS and FQNEAQ. V lost 5 bases and J lost 0; bases outside the gene matches: 6. The CDR3 sequence is 16 residues long. CDR3 bases: TGTGCCAGCAGCCTGGACAGGGTAAGCTCCTACAATGAGCAGTTCTTC. Residues: CASSLDRVSSYNEQFF.